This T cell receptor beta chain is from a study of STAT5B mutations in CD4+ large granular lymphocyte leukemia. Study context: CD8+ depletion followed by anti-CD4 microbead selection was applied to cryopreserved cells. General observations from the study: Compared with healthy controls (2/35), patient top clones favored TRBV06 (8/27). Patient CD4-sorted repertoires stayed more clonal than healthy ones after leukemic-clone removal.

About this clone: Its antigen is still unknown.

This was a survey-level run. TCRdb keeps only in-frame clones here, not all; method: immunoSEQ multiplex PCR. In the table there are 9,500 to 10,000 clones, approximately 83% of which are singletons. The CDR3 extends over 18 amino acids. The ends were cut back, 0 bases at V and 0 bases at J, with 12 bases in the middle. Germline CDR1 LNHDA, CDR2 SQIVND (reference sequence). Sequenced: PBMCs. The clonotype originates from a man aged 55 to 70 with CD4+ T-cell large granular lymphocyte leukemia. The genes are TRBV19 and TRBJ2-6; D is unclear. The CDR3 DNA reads TGTGCCAGTAGTATAGATCGGAGACAAAACTCTGGGGCCAACGTCCTGACTTTC. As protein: CASSIDRRQNSGANVLTF. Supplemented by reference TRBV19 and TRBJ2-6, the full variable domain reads DGGITQSPKYLFRKEGQNVTLSCEQNLNHDAMYWYRQDPGQGLRLIYYSQIVNDFQKGDIAEGYSVSREKKESFPLTVTSAQKNPTAFYLCASSIDRRQNSGANVLTFGAGSRLTVL.